The T cell receptor (beta chain) under discussion was sequenced for a study of blood T cell repertoires in COVID-19. Study-level background: Samples of COVID-19 (acute and convalescent) were obtained from the United States, Italy and Spain. PBMCs, B-cell-depleted T cells, or T cells provided the cDNA or gDNA that made up the material.

How the authors handled the data: Amplification of reference gene primers was used by the study to estimate nucleated cell counts. Method: immunoSEQ multiplex PCR; TCRdb's copy keeps in-frame clones and lacks some. Clone size and the V and J calls come from that table; the DNA yielded D and trimming. The sample shows about 130,000 clones, over 75% of them seen only once. V lost 4 bases and J lost 4, with 13 bases in between. The germline gives CDR1 LGHDT, CDR2 YNNKEL (reference sequence). This CDR3 region has 14 residues. The receptor comes from a man aged 70-80 years with active COVID-19. This sequence joins TRBV3-1 (or the pseudogene TRBV3-2) and TRBJ1-1; D is perhaps TRBD1 (5 bases). The sequenced material came from peripheral blood. CDR3 protein: CASSPPGYRTEAFF. Written as DNA, the CDR3 is TGTGCCAGCAGCCCTCCAGGGTACCGCACTGAAGCTTTCTTT.